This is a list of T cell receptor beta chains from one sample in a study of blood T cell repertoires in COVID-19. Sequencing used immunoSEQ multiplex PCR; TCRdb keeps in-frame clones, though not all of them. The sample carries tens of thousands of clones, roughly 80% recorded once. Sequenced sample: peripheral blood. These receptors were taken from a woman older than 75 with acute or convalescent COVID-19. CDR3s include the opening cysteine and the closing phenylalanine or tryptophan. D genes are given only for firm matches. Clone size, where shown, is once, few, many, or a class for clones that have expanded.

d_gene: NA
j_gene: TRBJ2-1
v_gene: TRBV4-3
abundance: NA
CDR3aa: CASRSQGHNEQFF
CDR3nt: TGCGCCAGCAGGTCCCAGGGCCACAATGAGCAGTTCTTC

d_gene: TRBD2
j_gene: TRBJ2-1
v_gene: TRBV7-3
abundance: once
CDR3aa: CASSFSGGGAYNEQFF
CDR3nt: TGTGCCAGCAGCTTCAGTGGGGGAGGGGCCTACAATGAGCAGTTCTTC

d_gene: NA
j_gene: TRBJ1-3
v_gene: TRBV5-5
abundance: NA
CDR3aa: CASSFLSGSGNTIYF
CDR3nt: TGTGCCAGCAGCTTCCTCTCAGGGTCTGGAAACACCATATATTTT

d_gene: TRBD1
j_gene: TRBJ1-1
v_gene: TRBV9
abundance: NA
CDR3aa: CASSAQGGNTEAFF
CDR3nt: TGTGCCAGCAGCGCCCAGGGGGGGAACACTGAAGCTTTCTTT

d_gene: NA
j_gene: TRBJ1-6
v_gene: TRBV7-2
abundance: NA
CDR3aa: CASSLGAGKNSPLHF
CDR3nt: TGTGCCAGCAGCTTAGGGGCAGGGAAGAATTCACCCCTCCACTTT

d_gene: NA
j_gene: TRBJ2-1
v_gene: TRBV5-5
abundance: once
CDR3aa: CASSSDSEQFF
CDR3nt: TGTGCCAGCAGCTCTGACTCCGAGCAGTTCTTC

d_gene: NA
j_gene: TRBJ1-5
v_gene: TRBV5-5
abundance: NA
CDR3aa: CASSPMGSNQPQHF
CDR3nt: TGTGCCAGCAGCCCGATGGGCAGCAATCAGCCCCAGCATTTT

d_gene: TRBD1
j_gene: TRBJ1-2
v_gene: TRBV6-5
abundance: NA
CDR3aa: CASTPQGDYGYTF
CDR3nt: TGTGCCAGCACCCCGCAGGGGGACTATGGCTACACCTTC

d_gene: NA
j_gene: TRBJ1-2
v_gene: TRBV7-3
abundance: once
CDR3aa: CASSADQGQDGYTF
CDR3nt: TGTGCCAGCAGCGCGGATCAGGGACAAGATGGCTACACCTTC

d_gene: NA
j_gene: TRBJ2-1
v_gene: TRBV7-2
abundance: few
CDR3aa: CASSSDRYNEQFF
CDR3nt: TGTGCCAGCAGCTCCGACAGATACAATGAGCAGTTCTTC

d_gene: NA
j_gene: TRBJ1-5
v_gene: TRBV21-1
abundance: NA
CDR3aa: CASSKGARMLYQPQHF
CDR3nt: TGTGCCAGCAGCAAAGGGGCCAGGATGCTTTATCAGCCCCAGCATTTT

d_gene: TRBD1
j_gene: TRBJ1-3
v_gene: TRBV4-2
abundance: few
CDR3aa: CASSQDRGPSGNTIYF
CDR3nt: TGTGCCAGCAGCCAGGACAGGGGACCCTCTGGAAACACCATATATTTT

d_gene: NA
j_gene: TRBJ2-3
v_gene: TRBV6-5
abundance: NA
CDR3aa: CASSQGNTQYF
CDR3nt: TGTGCCAGCAGTCAGGGGAATACGCAGTATTTT

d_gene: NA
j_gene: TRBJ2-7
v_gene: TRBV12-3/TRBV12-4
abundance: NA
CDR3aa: CASSWGDIYEQYF
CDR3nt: TGTGCCAGCAGTTGGGGAGACATCTACGAGCAGTACTTC

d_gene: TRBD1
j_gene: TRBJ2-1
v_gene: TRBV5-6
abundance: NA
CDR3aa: CASSKTGVNEQFF
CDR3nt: TGTGCCAGCAGCAAGACAGGGGTTAATGAGCAGTTCTTC

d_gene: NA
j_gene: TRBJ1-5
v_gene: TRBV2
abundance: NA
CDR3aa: CASNTGIYQPQHF
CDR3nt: TGTGCCAGCAACACAGGGATTTATCAGCCCCAGCATTTT

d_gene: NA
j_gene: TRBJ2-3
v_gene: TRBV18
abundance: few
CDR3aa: CASSPPLGTDTQYF
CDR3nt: TGTGCCAGCTCACCCCCGCTAGGCACAGATACGCAGTATTTT

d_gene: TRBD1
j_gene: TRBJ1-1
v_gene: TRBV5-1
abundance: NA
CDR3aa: CASRGGTGNTEAFF
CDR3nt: TGCGCCAGCAGGGGAGGGACAGGGAACACTGAAGCTTTCTTT

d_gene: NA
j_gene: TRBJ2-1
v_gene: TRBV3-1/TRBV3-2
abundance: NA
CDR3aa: CASSQDYERVGYNEQFF
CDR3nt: TGTGCCAGCAGCCAAGATTATGAGCGGGTAGGCTACAATGAGCAGTTCTTC

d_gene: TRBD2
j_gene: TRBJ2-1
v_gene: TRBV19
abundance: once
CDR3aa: CASKTLEGGSTYNEQFF
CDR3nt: TGTGCCAGTAAAACCCTTGAGGGCGGGAGTACCTACAATGAGCAGTTCTTC

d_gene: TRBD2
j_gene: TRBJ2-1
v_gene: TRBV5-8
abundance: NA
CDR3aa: CASSAGLAAYNEQFF
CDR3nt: TGTGCCAGCAGCGCGGGACTAGCGGCCTACAATGAGCAGTTCTTC

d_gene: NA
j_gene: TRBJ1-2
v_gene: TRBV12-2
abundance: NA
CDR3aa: CASRPAPSTRGYTF
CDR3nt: TGTGCAAGTCGGCCTGCTCCTTCAACTAGAGGCTACACCTTC

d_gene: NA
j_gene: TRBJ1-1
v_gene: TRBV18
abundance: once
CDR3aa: CASSAIRQENTEAFF
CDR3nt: TGTGCCAGCTCAGCCATACGACAGGAGAACACTGAAGCTTTCTTT

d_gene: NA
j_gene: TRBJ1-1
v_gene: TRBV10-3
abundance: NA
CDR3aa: CTISGAGGTEAFF
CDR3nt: TGTACCATCAGTGGGGCCGGAGGGACTGAAGCTTTCTTT

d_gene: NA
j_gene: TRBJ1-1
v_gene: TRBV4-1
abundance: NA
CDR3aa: CASSHIRRETAEAFF
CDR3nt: TGCGCCAGCAGCCACATCCGCCGGGAAACGGCTGAAGCTTTCTTT

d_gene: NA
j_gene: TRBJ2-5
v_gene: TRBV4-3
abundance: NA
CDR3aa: CASSQDLTSGETQYF
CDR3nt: TGCGCCAGCAGCCAAGATCTGACCTCGGGGGAGACCCAGTACTTC

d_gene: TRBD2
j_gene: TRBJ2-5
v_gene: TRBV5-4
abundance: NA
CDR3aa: CASSLGAASGRETQYF
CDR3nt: TGTGCCAGCAGCTTGGGAGCGGCTAGCGGGCGGGAGACCCAGTACTTC

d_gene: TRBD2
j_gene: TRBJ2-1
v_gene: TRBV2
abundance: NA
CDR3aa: CASAGREGLNNEQFF
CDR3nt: TGTGCCAGCGCGGGACGGGAGGGCCTAAACAATGAGCAGTTCTTC

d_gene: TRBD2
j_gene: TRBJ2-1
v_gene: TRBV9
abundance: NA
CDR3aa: CASSVDARGVYEQFF
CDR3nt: TGTGCCAGCAGCGTAGATGCGCGGGGGGTATATGAGCAGTTCTTC

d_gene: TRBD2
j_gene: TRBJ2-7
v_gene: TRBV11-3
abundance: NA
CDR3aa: CASSRPASGRREQYF
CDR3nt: TGTGCCAGCAGCCGACCGGCTAGCGGTAGGAGAGAGCAGTACTTC

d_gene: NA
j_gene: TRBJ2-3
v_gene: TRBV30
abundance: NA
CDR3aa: CAWRRVAATDTQYF
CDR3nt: TGTGCCTGGAGGAGGGTAGCGGCCACAGATACGCAGTATTTT

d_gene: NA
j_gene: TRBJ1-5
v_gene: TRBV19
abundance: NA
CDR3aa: CASSMMGGVGQPQHF
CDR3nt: TGTGCCAGTAGTATGATGGGGGGGGTCGGTCAGCCCCAGCATTTT

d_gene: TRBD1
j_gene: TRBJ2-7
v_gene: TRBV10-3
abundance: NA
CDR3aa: CAISEPGQVLYEQYF
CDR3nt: TGTGCCATCTCAGAACCGGGACAGGTCCTCTACGAGCAGTACTTC

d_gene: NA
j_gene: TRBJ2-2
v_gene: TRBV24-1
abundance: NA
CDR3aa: CATSDLSVPGGTGELFF
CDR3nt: TGTGCCACCAGTGATTTAAGTGTCCCCGGGGGCACCGGGGAGCTGTTTTTT

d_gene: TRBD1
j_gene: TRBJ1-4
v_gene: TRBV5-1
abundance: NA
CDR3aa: CASTRTGPATNEKLFF
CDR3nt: TGCGCCAGCACAAGGACAGGGCCTGCAACTAATGAAAAACTGTTTTTT

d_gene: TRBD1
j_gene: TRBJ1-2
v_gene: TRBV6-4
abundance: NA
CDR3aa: CASTLWTGGNGYTF
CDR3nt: TGTGCCAGCACCCTCTGGACAGGGGGGAATGGCTACACCTTC

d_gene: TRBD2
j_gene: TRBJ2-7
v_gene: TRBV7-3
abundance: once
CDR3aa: CASSLKGLAGLDEQYF
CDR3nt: TGTGCCAGCAGCTTAAAAGGACTAGCGGGACTTGACGAGCAGTACTTC

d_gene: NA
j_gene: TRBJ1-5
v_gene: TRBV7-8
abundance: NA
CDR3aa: CASSLAVGGSNQPQHF
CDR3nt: TGTGCCAGCAGCTTAGCGGTAGGGGGAAGCAATCAGCCCCAGCATTTT

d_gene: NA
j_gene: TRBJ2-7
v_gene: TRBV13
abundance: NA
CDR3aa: CASSFGRAYEQYF
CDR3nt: TGTGCCAGCAGCTTCGGCAGGGCCTACGAGCAGTACTTC

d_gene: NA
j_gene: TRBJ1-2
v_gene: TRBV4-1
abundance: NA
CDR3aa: CASSQGAATFGYTF
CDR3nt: TGCGCCAGCAGCCAAGGGGCAGCTACGTTTGGCTACACCTTC

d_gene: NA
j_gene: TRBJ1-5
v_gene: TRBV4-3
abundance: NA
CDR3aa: CASSQGGQSNQPQHF
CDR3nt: TGCGCCAGCAGCCAAGGGGGACAAAGCAATCAGCCCCAGCATTTT

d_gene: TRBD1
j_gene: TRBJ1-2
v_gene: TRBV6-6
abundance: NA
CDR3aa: CASSPGQVPPYGYTF
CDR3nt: TGTGCCAGCAGCCCTGGACAGGTTCCTCCCTATGGCTACACCTTC

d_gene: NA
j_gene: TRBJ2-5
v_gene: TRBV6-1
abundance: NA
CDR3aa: CASSEGLLGGETQYF
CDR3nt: TGTGCCAGCAGTGAAGGACTCTTAGGGGGAGAGACCCAGTACTTC

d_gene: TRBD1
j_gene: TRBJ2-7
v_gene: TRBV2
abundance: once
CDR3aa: CASIGDRAHEQYF
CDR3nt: TGTGCCAGCATTGGGGACAGGGCCCACGAGCAGTACTTC

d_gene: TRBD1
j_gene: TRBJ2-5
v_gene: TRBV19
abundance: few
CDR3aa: CASQGRDREQETQYF
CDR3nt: TGTGCCAGTCAGGGGAGGGACAGGGAGCAAGAGACCCAGTACTTC

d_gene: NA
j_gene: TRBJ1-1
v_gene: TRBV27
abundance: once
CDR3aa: CASSLMSGNTEAFF
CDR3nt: TGTGCCAGCAGTTTAATGTCAGGGAACACTGAAGCTTTCTTT

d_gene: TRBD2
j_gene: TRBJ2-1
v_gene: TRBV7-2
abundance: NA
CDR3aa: CASSPLRTSGRDEQFF
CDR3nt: TGTGCCAGCAGCCCCCTCAGGACTAGCGGGCGTGATGAGCAGTTCTTC

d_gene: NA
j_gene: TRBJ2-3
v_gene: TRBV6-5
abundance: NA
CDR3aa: CASWGGTLTADTQYF
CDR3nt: TGTGCCAGCTGGGGGGGGACATTAACGGCAGATACGCAGTATTTT

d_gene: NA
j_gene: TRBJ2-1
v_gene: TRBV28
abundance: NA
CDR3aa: CASSNPNEQFF
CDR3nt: TGTGCCAGCAGTAATCCGAATGAGCAGTTCTTC

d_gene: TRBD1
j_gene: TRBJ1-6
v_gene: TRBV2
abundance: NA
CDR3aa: CASRIGQGDNSPLHF
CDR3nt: TGTGCCAGCAGGATAGGACAGGGGGATAATTCACCCCTCCACTTT

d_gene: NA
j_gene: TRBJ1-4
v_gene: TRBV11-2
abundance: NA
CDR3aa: CASSFPSRGSEKLFF
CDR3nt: TGTGCCAGCAGCTTCCCTTCCAGGGGCAGTGAAAAACTGTTTTTT

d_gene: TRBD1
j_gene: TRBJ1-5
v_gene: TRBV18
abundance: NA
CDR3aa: CASSPGTGDQPQHF
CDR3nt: TGTGCCAGCTCACCAGGGACAGGGGATCAGCCCCAGCATTTT

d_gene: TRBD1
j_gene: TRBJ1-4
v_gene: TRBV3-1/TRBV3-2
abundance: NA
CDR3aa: CASSSRQGGEKLFF
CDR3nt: TGTGCCAGCAGCTCCCGACAGGGGGGTGAAAAACTGTTTTTT

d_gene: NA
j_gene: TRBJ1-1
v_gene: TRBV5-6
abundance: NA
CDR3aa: CASSYGGETSTEAFF
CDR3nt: TGTGCCAGCAGCTATGGGGGGGAGACATCAACTGAAGCTTTCTTT